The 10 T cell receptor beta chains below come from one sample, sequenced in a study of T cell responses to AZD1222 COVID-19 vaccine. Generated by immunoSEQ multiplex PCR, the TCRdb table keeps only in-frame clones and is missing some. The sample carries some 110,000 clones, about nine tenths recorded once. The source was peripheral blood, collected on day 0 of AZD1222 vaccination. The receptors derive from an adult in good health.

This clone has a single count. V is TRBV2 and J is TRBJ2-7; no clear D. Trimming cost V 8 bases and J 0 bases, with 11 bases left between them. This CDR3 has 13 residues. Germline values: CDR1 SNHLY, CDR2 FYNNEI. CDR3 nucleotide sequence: TGTGCCAGCGTTTCAAGCGACTCCTACGAGCAGTACTTC. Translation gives CASVSSDSYEQYF.

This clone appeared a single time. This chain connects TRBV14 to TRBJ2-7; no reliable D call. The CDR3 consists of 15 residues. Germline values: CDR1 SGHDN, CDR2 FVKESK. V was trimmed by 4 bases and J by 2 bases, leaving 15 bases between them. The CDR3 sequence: CASSPRVSATYEQYF. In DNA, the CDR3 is TGTGCCAGCAGCCCCCGGGTAAGCGCTACCTACGAGCAGTACTTC.

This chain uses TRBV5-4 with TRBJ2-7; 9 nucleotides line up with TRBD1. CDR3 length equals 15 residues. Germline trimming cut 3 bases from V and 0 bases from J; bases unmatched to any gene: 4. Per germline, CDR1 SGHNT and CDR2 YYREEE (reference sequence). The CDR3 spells CASSWGTGSSYEQYF. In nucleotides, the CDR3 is TGTGCCAGCAGCTGGGGGACAGGGAGCTCCTACGAGCAGTACTTC.

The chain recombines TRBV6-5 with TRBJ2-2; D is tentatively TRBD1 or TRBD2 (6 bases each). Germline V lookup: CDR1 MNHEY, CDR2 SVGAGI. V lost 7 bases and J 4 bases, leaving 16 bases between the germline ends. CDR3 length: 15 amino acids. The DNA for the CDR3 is TGTGCCAGCACCCCCTGGGGGGCGGGCACCGGGGAGCTGTTTTTT. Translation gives CASTPWGAGTGELFF.

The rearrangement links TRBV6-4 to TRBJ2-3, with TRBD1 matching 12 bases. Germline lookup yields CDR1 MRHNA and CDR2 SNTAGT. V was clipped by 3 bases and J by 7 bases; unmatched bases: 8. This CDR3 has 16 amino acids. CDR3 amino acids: CASSEEQGTGGNTQYF. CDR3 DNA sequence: TGTGCCAGCAGTGAAGAACAGGGGACAGGGGGCAATACGCAGTATTTT.

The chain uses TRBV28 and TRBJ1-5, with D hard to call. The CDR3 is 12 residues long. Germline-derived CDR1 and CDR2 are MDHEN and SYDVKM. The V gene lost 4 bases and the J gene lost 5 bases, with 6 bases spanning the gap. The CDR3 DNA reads TGTGCCAGCAGTTGGGGAGATCAGCCCCAGCATTTT. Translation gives CASSWGDQPQHF. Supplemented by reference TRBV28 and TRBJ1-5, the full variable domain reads DVKVTQSSRYLVKRTGEKVFLECVQDMDHENMFWYRQDPGLGLRLIYFSYDVKMKEKGDIPEGYSVSREKKERFSLILESASTNQTSMYLCASSWGDQPQHFGDGTRLSIL.

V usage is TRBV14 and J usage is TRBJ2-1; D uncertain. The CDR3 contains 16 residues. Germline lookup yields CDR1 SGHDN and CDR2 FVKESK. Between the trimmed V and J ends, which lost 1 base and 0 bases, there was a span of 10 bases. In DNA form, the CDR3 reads TGTGCCAGCAGCCAAGTTGTGGCGAGCTCCTACAATGAGCAGTTCTTC. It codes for CASSQVVASSYNEQFF.

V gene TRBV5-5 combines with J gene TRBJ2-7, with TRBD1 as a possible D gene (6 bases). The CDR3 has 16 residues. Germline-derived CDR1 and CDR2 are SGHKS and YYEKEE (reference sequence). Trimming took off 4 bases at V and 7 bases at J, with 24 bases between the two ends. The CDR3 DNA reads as TGTGCCAGCAGCCTCCTTCCAGGACAGTGGACGGATGAGCAGTACTTC. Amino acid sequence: CASSLLPGQWTDEQYF.

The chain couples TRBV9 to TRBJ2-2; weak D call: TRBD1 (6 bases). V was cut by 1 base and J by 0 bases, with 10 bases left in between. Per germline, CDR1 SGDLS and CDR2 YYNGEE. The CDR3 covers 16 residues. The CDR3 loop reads CASSVNTGTNTGELFF. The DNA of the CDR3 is TGTGCCAGCAGCGTAAATACAGGGACGAACACCGGGGAGCTGTTTTTT.

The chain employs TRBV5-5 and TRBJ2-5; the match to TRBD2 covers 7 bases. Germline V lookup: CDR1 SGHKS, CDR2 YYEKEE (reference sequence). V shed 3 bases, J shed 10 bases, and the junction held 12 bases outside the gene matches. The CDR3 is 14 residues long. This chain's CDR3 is CASSSSGAARDQYF. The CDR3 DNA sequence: TGTGCCAGCAGCTCGAGCGGGGCCGCAAGGGACCAGTACTTC.